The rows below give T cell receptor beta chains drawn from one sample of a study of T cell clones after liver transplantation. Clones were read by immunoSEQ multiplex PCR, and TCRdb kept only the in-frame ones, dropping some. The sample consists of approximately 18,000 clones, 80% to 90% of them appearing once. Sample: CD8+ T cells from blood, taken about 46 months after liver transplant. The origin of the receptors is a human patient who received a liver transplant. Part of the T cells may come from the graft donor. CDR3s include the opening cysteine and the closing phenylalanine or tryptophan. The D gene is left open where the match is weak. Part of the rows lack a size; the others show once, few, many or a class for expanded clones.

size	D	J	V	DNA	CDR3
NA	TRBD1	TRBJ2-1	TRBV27	TGTGCCAGCAGTCCCCACAGGGGGCGGGATGAGCAGTTCTTC	CASSPHRGRDEQFF
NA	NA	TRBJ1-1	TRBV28	TGTGCCAGCAGTTATCCGGGGGGATACACTGAAGCTTTCTTT	CASSYPGGYTEAFF
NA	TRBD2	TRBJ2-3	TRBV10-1	TGCGCCAGCAGTGACGGGACTATCCTTTCGGATACGCAGTATTTT	CASSDGTILSDTQYF
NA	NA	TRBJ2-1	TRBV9	TGTGCCAGCAGCGTAGGGGCTAGTTGGTCCTACAATGAGCAGTTCTTC	CASSVGASWSYNEQFF
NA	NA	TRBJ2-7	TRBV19	TGTGCCAGTAGTCCTTCCGGGGCCCAGGACTACGAGCAGTACTTC	CASSPSGAQDYEQYF
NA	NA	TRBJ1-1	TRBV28	TGTGCCAGCAGTTTAATGCGGAGTGAAGCTTTCTTT	CASSLMRSEAFF
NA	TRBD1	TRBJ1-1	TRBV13	TGTGCCAGCAGTTCAGGGGGGACTGAAGCTTTCTTT	CASSSGGTEAFF
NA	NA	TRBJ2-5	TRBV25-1	TGTGCCAGCAGTGAGGTTGGTATGGAGACCCAGTACTTC	CASSEVGMETQYF
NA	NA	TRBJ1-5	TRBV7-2	TGTGCCAGCAGCGAAGGTTACAGGGATCAGCCCCAGCATTTT	CASSEGYRDQPQHF
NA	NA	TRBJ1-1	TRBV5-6	TGTGCCAGCAGCTTGGGGGCCGGAGGGCACACTGAAGCTTTCTTT	CASSLGAGGHTEAFF
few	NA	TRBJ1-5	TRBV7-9	TGTGCCAGCAGCACAGATATTACAGGGAATCAGCCCCAGCATTTT	CASSTDITGNQPQHF